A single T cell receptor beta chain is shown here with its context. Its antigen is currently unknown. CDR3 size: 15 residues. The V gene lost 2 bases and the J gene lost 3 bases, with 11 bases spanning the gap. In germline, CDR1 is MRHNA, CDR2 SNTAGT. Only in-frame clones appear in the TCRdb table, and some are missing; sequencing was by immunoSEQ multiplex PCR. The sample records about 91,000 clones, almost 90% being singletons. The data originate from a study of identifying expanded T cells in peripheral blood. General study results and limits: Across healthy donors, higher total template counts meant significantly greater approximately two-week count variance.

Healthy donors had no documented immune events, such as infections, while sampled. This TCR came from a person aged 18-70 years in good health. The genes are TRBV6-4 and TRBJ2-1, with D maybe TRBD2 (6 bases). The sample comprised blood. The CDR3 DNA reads TGTGCCAGCAGTGACCGAGCGGGTGGCTACAATGAGCAGTTCTTC. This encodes CASSDRAGGYNEQFF.